The rows below give T cell receptor beta chains drawn from one sample of a study of cytomegalovirus exposure and HLA in healthy donors. Sequencing used immunoSEQ multiplex PCR; TCRdb keeps in-frame clones, though not all of them. The repertoire holds 90,000 to 100,000 clones, with 76% as singletons. The source material was PBMCs. These receptors all come from a woman between 55 and 75 years old in good health and CMV-seropositive. CDR3s include the opening cysteine and the closing phenylalanine or tryptophan. Fields, in order: clone size, V gene, D gene, J gene, CDR3 protein, CDR3 DNA. The D gene is left open where the match is weak. Expanded clones get a size class; other rows say once, few or many, or leave the size out.

>-|TRBV5-1|TRBD2|TRBJ2-1
CASSLDGGSSYNEQFF
TGCGCCAGCAGCTTGGACGGCGGGAGCTCCTACAATGAGCAGTTCTTC
>-|TRBV27|-|TRBJ2-3
CASSLYKRPSTDTQYF
TGTGCCAGCAGTTTATATAAGCGACCAAGCACAGATACGCAGTATTTT
>-|TRBV7-9|TRBD1|TRBJ2-1
CSSSSLRDRGGSEQFF
TGTTCCAGCAGTTCTTTACGGGACAGGGGAGGCAGTGAGCAGTTCTTC
>-|TRBV5-5|TRBD2|TRBJ2-7
CASSLEGTSGNYEQYF
TGTGCCAGCAGCTTGGAGGGGACTAGCGGGAACTACGAGCAGTACTTC
>-|TRBV6-5|-|TRBJ2-7
CASSYSGPRSYEQYF
TGTGCCAGCAGTTACTCCGGTCCCCGCTCCTACGAGCAGTACTTC
>-|TRBV27|-|TRBJ2-7
CASRDDSTLTYEQYF
TGTGCCAGCAGAGACGACAGCACCCTAACCTACGAGCAGTACTTC
>-|TRBV14|-|TRBJ1-1
CASSPRVSITEAFF
TGTGCCAGCAGCCCCCGGGTCTCAATCACTGAAGCTTTCTTT
>-|TRBV5-1|-|TRBJ2-5
CASSSTGARDGETQYF
TGCGCCAGCAGCTCCACGGGAGCAAGGGATGGAGAGACCCAGTACTTC
>-|TRBV19|-|TRBJ1-4
CASIPGQTSEKLFF
TGTGCCAGTATACCGGGACAAACTTCTGAAAAACTGTTTTTT
>-|TRBV9|-|TRBJ2-7
CANPREPTCYEQYF
TGTGCCAACCCCAGGGAACCAACGTGTTACGAGCAGTACTTC
>-|TRBV5-6|TRBD1|TRBJ1-4
CASSPQGHNEKLFF
TGTGCCAGCAGCCCACAGGGGCATAATGAAAAACTGTTTTTT
>-|TRBV6-6|TRBD2|TRBJ2-1
CASERGRAYNEQFF
TGTGCCAGCGAGCGTGGGAGGGCTTACAATGAGCAGTTCTTC
>-|TRBV11-2|TRBD2|TRBJ2-3
CASSSKRESRHF
TGTGCCAGCAGCTCCAAGCGGGAGAGCCGACATTTT
>once|TRBV29-1|TRBD2|TRBJ2-7
CSVGDWTSGTYEQYF
TGCAGCGTTGGGGATTGGACTAGCGGTACCTACGAGCAGTACTTC
>-|TRBV19|TRBD1|TRBJ2-2
CASNRGTGSDGELFF
TGTGCCAGTAACCGCGGGACAGGGTCGGACGGGGAGCTGTTTTTT
>-|TRBV19|-|TRBJ2-3
CASSTPGQGSADTQYF
TGTGCCAGTAGTACCCCGGGTCAGGGGTCGGCAGATACGCAGTATTTT
>-|TRBV10-3|TRBD2|TRBJ2-7
CATLPGLRTYEQYF
TGTGCCACCCTTCCGGGACTAAGGACCTACGAGCAGTACTTC
>once|TRBV5-1|-|TRBJ2-1
CASSLVGDEQFF
TGCGCCAGCAGCTTGGTAGGGGATGAGCAGTTCTTC
>-|TRBV14|TRBD2|TRBJ2-2
CASSPLAGVTGELFF
TGTGCCAGCAGCCCTCTAGCGGGAGTAACCGGGGAGCTGTTTTTT
>-|TRBV4-1|-|TRBJ1-2
CASSRQFSVAAYGYTF
TGCGCCAGCAGCCGACAATTCTCTGTGGCAGCCTATGGCTACACCTTC
>-|TRBV7-9|-|TRBJ1-4
CASSLASGGTSARLFF
TGTGCCAGCAGCTTAGCATCGGGGGGAACTTCGGCGAGGTTGTTTTTT
>-|TRBV10-2|TRBD2|TRBJ2-7
CASRLAGINYEQYF
TGCGCCAGCAGACTAGCGGGAATAAACTACGAGCAGTACTTC
>-|TRBV30|-|TRBJ2-1
CAWSAPSPVNEQFF
TGTGCCTGGAGTGCGCCTTCTCCAGTCAATGAGCAGTTCTTC
>once|TRBV19|-|TRBJ1-2
CASSPRTANYGYTF
TGTGCCAGTAGTCCGCGGACAGCTAACTATGGCTACACCTTC
>few|TRBV5-8|-|TRBJ2-5
CASSSDTNLETQYF
TGTGCCAGCAGCTCAGACACGAACTTAGAGACCCAGTACTTC
>-|TRBV14|-|TRBJ1-2
CASSIRFPWSGYTF
TGTGCCAGCAGCATCAGATTTCCGTGGAGTGGCTACACCTTC
>few|TRBV5-1|-|TRBJ2-1
CASSLGGIEQFF
TGCGCCAGCAGCTTGGGAGGGATCGAGCAGTTCTTC
>-|TRBV25-1|TRBD2|TRBJ2-2
CASSDPRGGAYTGELFF
TGTGCCAGCAGTGACCCTAGGGGAGGGGCCTACACCGGGGAGCTGTTTTTT
>-|TRBV19|-|TRBJ1-2
CASRRDFYGYTF
TGTGCCAGTAGGCGGGATTTCTATGGCTACACCTTC
>-|TRBV18|-|TRBJ1-1
CASSPRQNTEAFF
TGTGCCAGCTCACCAAGACAGAACACTGAAGCTTTCTTT
>-|TRBV30|-|TRBJ1-2
CAWSGGSYGYTF
TGTGCCTGGAGTGGAGGAAGCTATGGCTACACCTTC
>-|TRBV10-3|-|TRBJ2-7
CAISERGPSYEQYF
TGTGCCATCAGTGAACGCGGGCCCTCCTACGAGCAGTACTTC
>once|TRBV19|-|TRBJ1-1
CASTTQGGGTNTEAFF
TGTGCCAGTACCACCCAGGGTGGCGGGACGAACACTGAAGCTTTCTTT
>-|TRBV5-1|-|TRBJ2-3
CASLLQGSGADTQYF
TGCGCCAGTTTACTCCAGGGGTCCGGCGCAGATACGCAGTATTTT
>-|TRBV9|-|TRBJ2-1
CASSPRQEGEQFF
TGTGCCAGCAGCCCGAGACAGGAAGGTGAGCAGTTCTTC
>-|TRBV27|TRBD1|TRBJ1-5
CASKTGTGGNQPQHF
TGTGCCAGCAAGACCGGGACAGGGGGCAATCAGCCCCAGCATTTT
>-|TRBV14|-|TRBJ2-7
CASSRGIGLESREQYF
TGTGCCAGCAGCCGAGGTATAGGACTCGAGTCTCGCGAGCAGTACTTC
>-|TRBV4-1|TRBD1|TRBJ2-2
CASSHHTGGPGELFF
TGCGCCAGCAGCCATCACACAGGGGGCCCCGGGGAGCTGTTTTTT
>-|TRBV2|-|TRBJ1-5
CASSRESNQPQHF
TGTGCCAGCAGCCGAGAGAGCAATCAGCCCCAGCATTTT
>-|TRBV27|TRBD1|TRBJ2-5
CASSGTGRETQYF
TGTGCCAGCAGTGGGACAGGGAGAGAGACCCAGTACTTC
>few|TRBV5-4|-|TRBJ2-2
CASSLAGTFANTGELFF
TGTGCCAGCAGCTTGGCGGGGACATTCGCGAACACCGGGGAGCTGTTTTTT
>few|TRBV6-5|-|TRBJ2-2
CASSPGAITGELFF
TGTGCCAGCAGTCCAGGGGCTATCACCGGGGAGCTGTTTTTT
>-|TRBV9|TRBD2|TRBJ2-2
CASSVSSSGRALTGELFF
TGTGCCAGCAGCGTCTCATCTAGCGGGAGGGCCTTAACCGGGGAGCTGTTTTTT
>-|TRBV5-4|TRBD2|TRBJ2-1
CASSLLAGDEQFF
TGTGCCAGCAGCTTACTAGCGGGAGATGAGCAGTTCTTC
>-|TRBV5-1|-|TRBJ2-1
CASSLVAENEQFF
TGCGCCAGCAGCTTGGTAGCCGAGAATGAGCAGTTCTTC
>few|TRBV19|-|TRBJ1-2
CASSIGVRYGYTF
TGTGCCAGTAGTATAGGAGTTCGCTATGGCTACACCTTC
>-|TRBV5-1|TRBD2|TRBJ2-2
CASSLRTSITGELFF
TGCGCCAGCAGCTTAAGGACTAGCATCACCGGGGAGCTGTTTTTT
>-|TRBV5-1|TRBD2|TRBJ2-1
CASRPSGRGEQFF
TGCGCCAGCAGGCCTAGCGGTCGGGGTGAGCAGTTCTTC
>once|TRBV19|-|TRBJ2-1
CASSIAQGFEQFF
TGTGCCAGTAGTATAGCCCAGGGTTTTGAGCAGTTCTTC
>-|TRBV7-3|TRBD2|TRBJ2-3
CASGMAGGLPTQYF
TGTGCCAGCGGAATGGCGGGAGGCCTCCCTACGCAGTATTTT
>once|TRBV15|TRBD2|TRBJ2-7
CATSRGTSGTYEQYF
TGTGCCACCAGCAGAGGGACTAGCGGGACCTACGAGCAGTACTTC
>-|TRBV27|-|TRBJ2-7
CASWTRGAGAKHEQYF
TGTGCCAGCTGGACAAGGGGGGCGGGAGCAAAGCACGAGCAGTACTTC
>-|TRBV30|TRBD2|TRBJ2-2
CAWSVRGSITGELFF
TGTGCCTGGAGTGTACGCGGGAGCATCACCGGGGAGCTGTTTTTT